This is a list of T cell receptor beta chains from one sample in a study of blood T cell repertoires in COVID-19. The method was immunoSEQ multiplex PCR; TCRdb's version includes in-frame clones alone and lacks a portion of them. The sample holds around 340,000 clones, about nine tenths seen once. The specimen was PBMCs or T cells enriched from blood (not recorded which). These receptors were collected from a woman in her twenties or thirties who had been exposed to COVID-19. Both conserved end residues are part of each CDR3. D genes are given only for firm matches. Clone size is not always given. Where it is, it says once, few, many or a class for expanded clones.

V gene	J gene	clone size	D gene	CDR3 DNA	CDR3 protein
TRBV5-1	TRBJ1-5	-	-	TGCGCCAGCAGCTCCGACACGGATCAGCCCCAGCATTTT	CASSSDTDQPQHF
TRBV28	TRBJ2-2	once	-	TGTGCCAGCAGCTTGAGTACCGGGGAGCTGTTTTTT	CASSLSTGELFF
TRBV3-1/TRBV3-2	TRBJ1-2	-	TRBD1	TGTGCCAGCAGCCCGAAGGTGGTGGGGACAGGAGTCCGCTATGGCTACACCTTC	CASSPKVVGTGVRYGYTF
TRBV10-2	TRBJ2-7	-	TRBD1	TGCGCCAGCAGTGAGGGACAGGGTTTTTACGAGCAGTACTTC	CASSEGQGFYEQYF
TRBV9	TRBJ2-7	-	TRBD2	TGTGCCAGCAGCCCCCAGCGGGGCAGCTCCTACGAGCAGTACTTC	CASSPQRGSSYEQYF
TRBV28	TRBJ2-7	-	TRBD2	TGTGCCAGCAGTCCAATCGGGACTAGCGTTTTTCTACGTTCCTACGAGCAGTACTTC	CASSPIGTSVFLRSYEQYF
TRBV19	TRBJ1-1	-	-	TGTGCCAGTAGTGTTAACAGGGAGACTGAAGCTTTCTTT	CASSVNRETEAFF
TRBV27	TRBJ1-2	-	-	TGTGCCAGCAGTTGGGCAGGAGGGTATGGCTACACCTTC	CASSWAGGYGYTF
TRBV28	TRBJ2-1	-	TRBD2	TGTGCCAGCAGTTACCCTAGCGGGCCGACCTCCTACAATGAGCAGTTCTTC	CASSYPSGPTSYNEQFF
TRBV11-2	TRBJ1-1	-	-	TGTGCCAGCAGCTTAGTCGGTAAGGGGACTGAAGCTTTCTTT	CASSLVGKGTEAFF
TRBV7-9	TRBJ2-2	-	TRBD1	TGTGCCAGCAGGTCGGCTGGACAGGGGTTGACCGGGGAGCTGTTTTTT	CASRSAGQGLTGELFF